One T cell receptor beta chain is described in this entry. Its antigen is as yet unknown. The isolated RNA, all of it, was reverse transcribed, so expressed TCRB transcripts were what got sequenced. TCRdb keeps only in-frame clones here, not all; method: immunoSEQ multiplex PCR. The data show about 42,000 clones, 50% seen once. The CDR3 length is 18 residues. Losses at the gene ends were 6 bases for V and 0 bases for J; bases not matched to a gene: 11. Germline assignment: CDR1 SGHAT and CDR2 FQNNGV. The data belong to a study of beta chain features in type 1 diabetes. Findings of the study overall: TCRB CDR3s from Type 1 diabetes patients were moderately but significantly shorter in all four CD4+ subsets.

A single heparinised draw of approximately 0.12 L on average was taken per donor. CD4+ naive, central memory, regulatory and stem cell-like memory cells were sorted via CD45RO/CCR7/CD25/CD127/CD95/CD27. The purity of all sorted populations exceeded 98%. The V gene is TRBV11-2, the J gene TRBJ2-6; 7 bases are shared with TRBD1. The TCR originated in a woman in her twenties or thirties in good health. Sequencing used stem cell memory CD4+ T cells from blood. The CDR3 DNA follows: TGTGCCAGCAGATCAAACCGGGACAGAGACTCTGGGGCCAACGTCCTGACTTTC. This encodes CASRSNRDRDSGANVLTF. The whole variable domain, remainder taken from reference TRBV11-2 and TRBJ2-6, is EAGVAQSPRYKIIEKRQSVAFWCNPISGHATLYWYQQILGQGPKLLIQFQNNGVVDDSQLPKDRFSAERLKGVDSTLKIQPAKLEDSAVYLCASRSNRDRDSGANVLTFGAGSRLTVL.